The entry below gives a single TCR beta chain sequence along with its context. This clone's antigen is unknown. No base quality information exists; no much larger clone differs at one position. This sample was included in a study of CD4+ T cells in melanoma (dated by TCRdb to about 2022). Concerning the study at large: Neoantigen-specific CD4+ T cells in human melanoma were what the study investigated. Study-wide findings and limitations: Neoantigen-specific CD4+ T cells in melanoma were reported to show diverse differentiation states. The report described a correlation between neoantigen-specific CD4+ T cells and the function of CD8+ T cells, macrophages and B cells.

The donors were people with melanoma. Measured from the cysteine to the phenylalanine, the CDR3 is 13 residues long. The sequence is cut down to CDR3 DNA, 39 bases in frame from base 1. The library was made by the immunoSEQ multiplex PCR assay. TCRdb obtained this table from immuneACCESS and retained in-frame rearrangements with V and J assigned. These tables miss some clones; where compared with another copy, unresolved V genes account for less than half of the shortfall, and the remainder is unexplained. Within this sample are approximately 14,000 clones, with approximately 80% of them counted one time only. Approximately 5.9% of the sample rests with the top ten.

Recombination joined TRBV21-1 with TRBJ1-2. TRBV21-1 is a pseudogene segment. The TCR comes from a human donor with melanoma. The sample comprised cells from a culture (not recorded whether cultured in vitro). The CDR3 protein: CASSKGVRYGYTF. In nucleotide form, the sequence is TGTGCCAGCAGCAAAGGGGTGCGTTATGGCTACACCTTC.